This TCR beta chain was recorded in a study of shared clonotypes between healthy human individuals. Deep-level settings were used for running the assay. Some 30,000 T cell genomes, or roughly 200 ng DNA, went into the sorted-subset replicate PCRs. Only in-frame clones appear in the TCRdb table, and some are missing; sequencing was by immunoSEQ multiplex PCR. Among about 2.2 million clones, roughly 95% were seen once, and the ten largest hold more than 1.5%. Naive CD8 cells, CD45RO-negative and positively selected for CCR7, excluded terminally differentiated effector memory CD45RA+ cells. Those who donated were healthy HIV-negative adults, with no recent acute infections or vaccinations reported. This TCR was recovered from a man between 18 and 29 years old in good health. Some clones in this sample may be carry-over from other donors' samples. Sequenced: naive CD8+ T cells from PBMCs.

In nucleotides, the CDR3 is TGTGCCAGTAGTCCCGAAGGGTTACAGGGCTACACCTTC. Protein sequence: CASSPEGLQGYTF. The chain recombines TRBV19 with TRBJ1-2; D not resolved. Germline CDR1 reads LNHDA; CDR2 reads SQIVND (reference sequence). The CDR3 is 13 residues long. Trimming left V 5 bases short and J 8 bases short, with 15 bases between.